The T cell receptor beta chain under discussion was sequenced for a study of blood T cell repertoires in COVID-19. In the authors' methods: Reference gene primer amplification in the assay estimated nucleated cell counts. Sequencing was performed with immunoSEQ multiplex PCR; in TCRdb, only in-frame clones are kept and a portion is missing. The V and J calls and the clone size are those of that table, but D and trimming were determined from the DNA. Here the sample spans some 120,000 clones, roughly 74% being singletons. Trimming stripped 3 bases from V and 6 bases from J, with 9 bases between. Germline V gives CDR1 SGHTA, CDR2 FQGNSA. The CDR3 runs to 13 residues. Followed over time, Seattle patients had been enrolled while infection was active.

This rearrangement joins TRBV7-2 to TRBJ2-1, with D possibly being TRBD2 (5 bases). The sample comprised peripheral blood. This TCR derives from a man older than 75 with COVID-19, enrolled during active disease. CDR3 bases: TGTGCCAGCAGCTTGCGTCGGGGCAATGAGCAGTTCTTC. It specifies CASSLRRGNEQFF.